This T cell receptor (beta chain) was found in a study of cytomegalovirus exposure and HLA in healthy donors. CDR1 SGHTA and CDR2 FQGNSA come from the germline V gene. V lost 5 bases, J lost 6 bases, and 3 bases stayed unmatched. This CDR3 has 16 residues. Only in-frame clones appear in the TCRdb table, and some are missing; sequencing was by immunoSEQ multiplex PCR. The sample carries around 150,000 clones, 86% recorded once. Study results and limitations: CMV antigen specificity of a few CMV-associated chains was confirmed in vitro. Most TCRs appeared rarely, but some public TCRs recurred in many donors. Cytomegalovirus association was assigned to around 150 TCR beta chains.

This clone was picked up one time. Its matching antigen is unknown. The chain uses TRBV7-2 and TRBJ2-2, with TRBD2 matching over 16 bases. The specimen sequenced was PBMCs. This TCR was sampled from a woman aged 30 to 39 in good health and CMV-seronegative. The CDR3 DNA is TGTGCCAGCAGCCTCGGGACTAGCGGGGGGGCCGGGGAGCTGTTTTTT. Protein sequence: CASSLGTSGGAGELFF.